This TCR beta chain was observed in a study of OX40 agonist ivuxolimab in advanced cancers. Whole-study context: The mean age was approximately 60 years, ranging from 23 to 79, with around four fifths of participants male.

Study findings and constraints: Some patients who did not respond also had low normalized T-cell clonal expansion. Those patients achieving a partial response at 0.1-3.0 mg/kg showed among the lowest clonal expansion.

As regards this clone: What it binds is unknown.

Profiled with immunoSEQ multiplex PCR; TCRdb holds only in-frame clones, not every one. Seen here are tens of thousands of clones, over 75% observed once, and the top ten hold approximately 0.25%. The CDR3 loop spans 13 amino acids. Deletions cut 1 base from V and 11 bases from J, with 15 bases between. Per germline, CDR1 SEHNR and CDR2 FQNEAQ (reference sequence). This clonotype originated in an adult with an advanced solid tumor such as melanoma, head and neck, liver or kidney cancer. The starting material was CD4+ or CD8+ T cells sorted from blood, obtained in a trial of the OX40 agonist ivuxolimab. This rearrangement joins TRBV7-9 to TRBJ2-7; D remains unclear. CDR3 DNA: TGTGCCAGCAGCTTAGGAGAGGTAGCTATAAAGTACTTC. Translated: CASSLGEVAIKYF.